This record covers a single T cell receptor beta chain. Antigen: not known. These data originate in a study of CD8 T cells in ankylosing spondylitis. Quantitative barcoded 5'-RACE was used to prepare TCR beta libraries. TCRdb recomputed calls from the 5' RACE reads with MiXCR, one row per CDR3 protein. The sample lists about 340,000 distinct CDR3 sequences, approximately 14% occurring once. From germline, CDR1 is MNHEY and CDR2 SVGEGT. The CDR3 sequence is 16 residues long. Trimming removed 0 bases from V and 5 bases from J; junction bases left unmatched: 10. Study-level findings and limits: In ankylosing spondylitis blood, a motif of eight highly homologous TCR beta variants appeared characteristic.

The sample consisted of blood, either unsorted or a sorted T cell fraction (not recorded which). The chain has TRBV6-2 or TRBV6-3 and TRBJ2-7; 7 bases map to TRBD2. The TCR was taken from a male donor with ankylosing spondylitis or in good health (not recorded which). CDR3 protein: CASSYSPQPGGHEQYF. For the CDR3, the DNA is TGTGCCAGCAGTTACTCGCCACAACCGGGAGGCCACGAGCAGTACTTC.